The clone carrying this T cell receptor (beta chain) came up once. This specimen belongs to a study of blood T cell repertoires in COVID-19. Across the whole study: Samples representing acute and convalescent COVID-19 were sourced from the United States, Italy and Spain. T cells, B-cell-depleted T cells, or PBMCs supplied cDNA or gDNA.

In the original analysis: Amplified reference gene primers provided the basis for estimating nucleated cell counts. The data were produced by immunoSEQ multiplex PCR, yet TCRdb's version contains in-frame clones alone and is incomplete. That table gives V, J and clone size, and the DNA gave D and trimming. The data hold around 76,000 clones, with approximately 77% observed a single time. This CDR3 is 15 amino acids long. Trimming removed 9 bases from V and 6 bases from J; junction bases left unmatched: 7. The V gene's germline CDR1 is KGHDR and CDR2 SFDVKD. The chain employs TRBV24-1 and TRBJ2-1; 13 nucleotides agree with TRBD2. The TCR comes from a woman in her seventies with acute or convalescent COVID-19. The sequencing sample was made of peripheral blood. The CDR3 protein is CATSTSGGALNEQFF. DNA for the CDR3: TGTGCCACCTCTACTAGCGGGGGGGCCCTCAATGAGCAGTTCTTC.